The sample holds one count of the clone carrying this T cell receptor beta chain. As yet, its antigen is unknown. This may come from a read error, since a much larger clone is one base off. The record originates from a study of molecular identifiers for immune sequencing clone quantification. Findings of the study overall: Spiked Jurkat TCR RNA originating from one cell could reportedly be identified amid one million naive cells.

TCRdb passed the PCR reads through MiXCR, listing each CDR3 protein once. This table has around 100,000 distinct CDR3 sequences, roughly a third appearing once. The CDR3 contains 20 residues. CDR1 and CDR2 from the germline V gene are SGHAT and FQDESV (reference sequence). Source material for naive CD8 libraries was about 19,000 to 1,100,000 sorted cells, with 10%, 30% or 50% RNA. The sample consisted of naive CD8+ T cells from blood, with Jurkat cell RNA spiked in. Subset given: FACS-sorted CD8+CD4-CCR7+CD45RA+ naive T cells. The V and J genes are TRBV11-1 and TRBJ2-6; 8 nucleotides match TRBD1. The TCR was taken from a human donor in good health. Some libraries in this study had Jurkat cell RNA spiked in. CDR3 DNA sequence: TGTGCCAGCAGCTCGATACCGGGACAGGCATATAGCTCTGGGGCCAACGTCCTGCCTTTC. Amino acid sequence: CASSSIPGQAYSSGANVLPF.